Here is one T cell receptor (beta chain) with its context. The antigen this receptor binds is unknown. There are no base qualities to consult, and no much larger clone falls within one base. This sample stems from a study of T cell responses to AZD1222 COVID-19 vaccine (dated by TCRdb to the early 2020s). Regarding the study in general: TCR sequencing was performed for 230 to 250 trial participants, of whom some 200 were given two doses of AZD1222 and some 26 were given two doses of MenACWY control vaccine. Trial participants were enrolled by age into subgroups of 18-55, 56-69 and 70-plus years, and around 150, 28 and 57 TCR-sequenced participants, respectively, were included in these subgroups. The investigation overall reported the following: Reportedly, almost half of the unique spike-specific TCRs recognized epitopes lying outside the regions that are mutated in the B.1.351 and B.1.1.7 variants. No day 14 peak-response samples were available, so repertoires were characterized only after the peak T cell response. The vaccine-associated CD4 TCRs covered the entire spike protein, and the dominant responses fell in regions 160-218 and 743-854. Participants were mostly white British, with more females than males. The authors suggested clonal diversity may have been underestimated. In the small 56-69-year group, the increase in depth fell short of significance, most likely because of low power. After two AZD1222 doses, both the breadth and the depth of spike-specific TCRs were significantly higher than at day 0 and than in MenACWY recipients. Conclusions about previously exposed vaccinees are limited because only five to seven AZD1222 recipients were SARS-CoV-2 seropositive at baseline.

As encoded in the germline V gene, CDR1 is SGHAT while CDR2 is FQNNGV. Trimmed from V: 0 bases; trimmed from J: 8 bases; junction bases lacking a gene match: 2. The CDR3 runs 13 residues from the cysteine to the phenylalanine. Only CDR3 DNA remains: 39 bases, in frame from the first base. The sample's time point label is to be understood as: about 28 days (+/-7) after the second vaccine dose. AZD1222 recipients whose second dose came at about 4 weeks and those whose second dose came at about 12 weeks were combined into one group, since spike-specific TCR depth and breadth did not differ between the two schedules. Samples from vaccinated people were obtained from the UK trials COV001 and COV002, which included a single-blind randomized controlled phase 2/3 trial of AZD1222 (ChAdOx1 nCoV-19) in healthy adults. Trial participant PBMC samples were collected at day 0 and day 28 after the second dose for TCRbeta chain sequencing.

The CDR3 regions of human TCRbeta chains were analyzed by immunosequencing. The original methods were these. Repertoire TCRs were checked for matches against a reference library of SARS-CoV-2-specific TCRs that had been generated using the MIRA antigen-specificity platform. Breadth was defined as the fraction of unique TCRs that were SARS-CoV-2-associated. Depth was defined as the fraction of total T cells that were SARS-CoV-2-associated. Using the MIRA data, each spike-specific TCR was assigned both to the spike region to which the TCR was reactive and to a CD4 or CD8 class. Log10-transformed breadth and depth values were compared by one-way ANOVA with Sidak's multiple comparisons tests. TCRdb took this table from immuneACCESS and kept in-frame rearrangements with V and J called. Such tables lack part of the clones; where checked against another copy, unresolved V genes explain under half of the gap, and the rest is unexplained. The V and J calls and the clone size are those of that table, but D and trimming were determined from the DNA. For this sample there are 75,000 to 90,000 clones; 80% to 90% appear just once. The ten largest clones represent more than 3% of the sample.

The sequencing here drew on peripheral blood, taken 28 days after the second AZD1222 dose. The receptor was isolated from an adult who received the AZD1222 COVID-19 vaccine. The rearrangement joined TRBV11-2 to TRBJ1-1, with TRBD1 matching 8 junction bases. The nucleotide sequence reads TGTGCCAGCAGCTTAGATAGGGACAGGGAAGCTTTCTTT. Its product reads: CASSLDRDREAFF.